This paragraph covers one T cell receptor (beta chain) sequence. Authors' methods: Scientists estimated how many nucleated cells there were by amplifying reference gene primers. Method: immunoSEQ multiplex PCR; TCRdb's copy keeps in-frame clones and lacks some. V, J and clone size were drawn from that table, and D and trimming were deduced from the DNA. The sample has approximately 89,000 clones, roughly 80% seen once. This sample was included in a study of blood T cell repertoires in COVID-19. Looking at the study overall: The United States, Italy and Spain were the sources of the acute and convalescent COVID-19 samples.

This CDR3 contains 13 residues. Trimming took off 9 bases at V and 2 bases at J, with 14 bases between the two ends. Germline assignment: CDR1 MNHGY and CDR2 SAAAGT. The rearrangement joins TRBV6-8 to TRBJ2-7; TRBD2 might be the D (6 bases). This TCR was sampled from a human donor in a cohort sampled during active COVID-19. The sequencing sample was made of peripheral blood. CDR3 nucleotide sequence: TGTGCCAGGAGGTGGAGGGCCCCCTACGAGCAGTACTTC. Its translation is CARRWRAPYEQYF.